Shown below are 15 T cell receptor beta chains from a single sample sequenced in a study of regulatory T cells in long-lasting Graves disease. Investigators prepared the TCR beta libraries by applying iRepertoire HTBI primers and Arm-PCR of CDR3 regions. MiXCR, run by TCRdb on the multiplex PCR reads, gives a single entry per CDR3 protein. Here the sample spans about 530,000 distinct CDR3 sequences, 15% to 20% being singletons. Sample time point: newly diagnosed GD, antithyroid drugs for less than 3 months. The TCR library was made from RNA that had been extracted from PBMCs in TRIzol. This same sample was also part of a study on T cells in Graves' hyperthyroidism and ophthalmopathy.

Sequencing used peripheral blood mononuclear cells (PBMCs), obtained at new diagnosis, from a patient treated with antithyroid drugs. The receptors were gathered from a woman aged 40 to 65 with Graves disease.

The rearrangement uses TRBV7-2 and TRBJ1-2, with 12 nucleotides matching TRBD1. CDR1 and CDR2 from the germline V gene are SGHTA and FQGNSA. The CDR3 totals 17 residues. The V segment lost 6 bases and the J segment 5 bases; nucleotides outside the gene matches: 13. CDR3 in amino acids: CASRRLGTGGVGYGYTF. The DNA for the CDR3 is TGTGCCAGCAGGCGGCTCGGGACAGGGGGCGTCGGGTATGGCTACACCTTC.

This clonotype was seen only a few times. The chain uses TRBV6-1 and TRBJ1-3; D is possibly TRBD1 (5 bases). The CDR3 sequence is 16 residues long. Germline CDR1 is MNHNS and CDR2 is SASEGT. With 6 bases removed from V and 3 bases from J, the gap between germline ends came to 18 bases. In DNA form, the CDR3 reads TGTGCCAGCAGCCTCGGGACTCCCCGTGATGGAAACACCATATATTTT. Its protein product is CASSLGTPRDGNTIYF.

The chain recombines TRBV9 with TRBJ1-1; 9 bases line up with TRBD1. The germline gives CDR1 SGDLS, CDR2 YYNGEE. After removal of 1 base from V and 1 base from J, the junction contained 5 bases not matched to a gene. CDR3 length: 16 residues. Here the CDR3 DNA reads TGTGCCAGCAGCGTACGGGGACAGGGCACGAACACTGAAGCTTTCTTT. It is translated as CASSVRGQGTNTEAFF. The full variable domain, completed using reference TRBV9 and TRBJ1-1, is DSGVTQTPKHLITATGQRVTLRCSPRSGDLSVYWYQQSLDQGLQFLIQYYNGEERAKGNILERFSAQQFPDLHSELNLSSLELGDSALYFCASSVRGQGTNTEAFFGQGTRLTVV.

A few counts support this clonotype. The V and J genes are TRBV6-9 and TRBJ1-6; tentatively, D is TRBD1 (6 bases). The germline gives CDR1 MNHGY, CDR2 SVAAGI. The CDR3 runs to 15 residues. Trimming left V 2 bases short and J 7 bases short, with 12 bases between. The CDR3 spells CASSYPTGENSPLHF. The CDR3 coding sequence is TGTGCCAGCAGTTATCCGACAGGAGAAAATTCACCCCTCCACTTT.

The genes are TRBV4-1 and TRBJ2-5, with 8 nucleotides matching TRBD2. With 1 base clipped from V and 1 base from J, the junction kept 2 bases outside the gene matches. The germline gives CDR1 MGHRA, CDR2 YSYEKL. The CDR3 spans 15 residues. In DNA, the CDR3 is TGCGCCAGCAGCCAAGGTAGCGGGGCCCAAGAGACCCAGTACTTC. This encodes CASSQGSGAQETQYF.

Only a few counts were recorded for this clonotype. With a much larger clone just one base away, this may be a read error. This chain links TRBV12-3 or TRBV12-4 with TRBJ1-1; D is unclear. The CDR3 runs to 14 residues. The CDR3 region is CTSSLIEGGTEAFF. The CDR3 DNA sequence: TGTACCAGCAGTTTAATAGAGGGAGGCACTGAAGCTTTCTTT.

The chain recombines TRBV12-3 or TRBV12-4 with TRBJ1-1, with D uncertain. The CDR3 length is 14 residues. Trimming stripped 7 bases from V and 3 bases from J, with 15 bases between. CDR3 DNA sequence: TGTGCCAGCACCAACCCCCCCGGGGACACTGAAGCTTTCTTT. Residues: CASTNPPGDTEAFF.

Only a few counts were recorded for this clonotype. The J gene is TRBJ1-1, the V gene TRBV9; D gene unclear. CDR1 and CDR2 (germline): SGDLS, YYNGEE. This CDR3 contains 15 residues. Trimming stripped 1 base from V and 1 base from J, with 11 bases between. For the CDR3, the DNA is TGTGCCAGCAGCGTACACCCCCTTGGGAACACTGAAGCTTTCTTT. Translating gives CASSVHPLGNTEAFF.

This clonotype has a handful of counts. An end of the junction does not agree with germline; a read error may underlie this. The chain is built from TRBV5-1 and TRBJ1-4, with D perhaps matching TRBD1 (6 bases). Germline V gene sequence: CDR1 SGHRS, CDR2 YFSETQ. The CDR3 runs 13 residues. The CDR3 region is CASSLPGDEKLFF. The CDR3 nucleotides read TGTGCCAGCAGCTTACCAGGGGATGAAAAACTGTTTTTT.

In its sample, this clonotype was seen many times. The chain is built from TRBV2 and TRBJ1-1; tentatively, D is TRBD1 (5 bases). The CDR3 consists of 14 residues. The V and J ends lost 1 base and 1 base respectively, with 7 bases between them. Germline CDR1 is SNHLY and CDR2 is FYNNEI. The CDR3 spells CASSEGGPNTEAFF. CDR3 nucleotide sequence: TGTGCCAGCAGTGAAGGGGGCCCGAACACTGAAGCTTTCTTT.

The chain's CDR3 is CASSPRALGAGEKLFF. In nucleotides, the CDR3 is TGTGCCAGCAGCCCTCGTGCGTTGGGGGCGGGTGAAAAACTGTTTTTT. This sequence joins TRBV14 and TRBJ1-4, with D possibly being TRBD1 (6 bases). Trimming stripped 4 bases from V and 7 bases from J, with 19 bases between. The germline V gene has CDR1 SGHDN and CDR2 FVKESK. The CDR3 spans 16 residues.

CDR3 nucleotide sequence: TGTGCCAGCAGTTTAAGAGGGAAGGAGCAGTTCTTC. This codes for CASSLRGKEQFF. This rearrangement joins TRBV28 to TRBJ2-1; D may be TRBD2 (5 bases). The germline V and J ends were trimmed by 2 bases and 10 bases, with 9 bases remaining between them. This CDR3 spans 12 amino acids. The V gene's germline CDR1 is MDHEN and CDR2 SYDVKM.

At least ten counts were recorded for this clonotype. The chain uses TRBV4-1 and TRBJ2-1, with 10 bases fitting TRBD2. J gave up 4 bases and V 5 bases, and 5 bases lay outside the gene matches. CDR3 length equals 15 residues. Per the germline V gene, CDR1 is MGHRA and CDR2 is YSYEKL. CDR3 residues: CASSATSGLYNEQFF. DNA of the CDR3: TGCGCCAGCAGCGCGACTAGCGGGCTTTACAATGAGCAGTTCTTC.

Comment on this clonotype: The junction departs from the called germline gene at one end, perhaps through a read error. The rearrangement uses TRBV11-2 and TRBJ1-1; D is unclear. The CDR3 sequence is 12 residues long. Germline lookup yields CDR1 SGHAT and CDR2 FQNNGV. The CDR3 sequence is CASSSRHAKASF. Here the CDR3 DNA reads TGTGCCAGCAGCAGCAGGCATGCGAAAGCTTCCTTT.

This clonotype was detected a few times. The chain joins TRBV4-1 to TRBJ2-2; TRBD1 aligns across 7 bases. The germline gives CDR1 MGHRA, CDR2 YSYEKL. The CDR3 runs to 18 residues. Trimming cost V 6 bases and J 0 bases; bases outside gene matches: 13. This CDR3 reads CASRQEERGLTNTGELFF. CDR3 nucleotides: TGCGCCAGCAGACAGGAGGAAAGGGGGCTCACGAACACCGGGGAGCTGTTTTTT.